The source of this T cell receptor (beta chain) is a study of T-cell reconstitution after alpha-beta-depleted transplantation in children. This clonotype was found many times. The target antigen is unknown. The study, taken as a whole, reports: Some patients owed their high day-60 TCRbeta diversity to surviving recipient T cells and thymic progenitors.

A library of TCRbeta sequences, prepared with unique molecular identifiers, was generated. TCRdb reprocessed the PCR reads with MiXCR, giving one entry per CDR3 protein. The sample has around 94,000 distinct CDR3 sequences; about 8% are singletons. The CDR3 consists of 11 residues. The V gene lost 3 bases and the J gene lost 6 bases, with 7 bases spanning the gap. Germline V gene lookup returns CDR1 DFQATT and CDR2 SNEGSKA (reference sequence). The specimen comprised PBMCs, sampled before TCRalphabeta/CD19-depleted stem cell transplant. The sequence was obtained from a boy between 2 and 10 years old with acute lymphoblastic leukemia, due to receive a stem cell transplant. The chain joins TRBV20-1 to TRBJ2-3; no clear D. The CDR3 here is CSASPRDTQYF. For the CDR3, the DNA is TGCAGTGCTAGCCCACGGGATACGCAGTATTTT.